These T cell receptor beta chains were read from a single sample in a study of T cell responses to AZD1222 COVID-19 vaccine. Sequencing used immunoSEQ multiplex PCR; TCRdb keeps in-frame clones, though not all of them. The sample lists about 140,000 clones, over 85% occurring once. Sequencing used peripheral blood, obtained 28 days after the second AZD1222 dose. The receptor source for this set is an adult who received the AZD1222 COVID-19 vaccine. Both conserved end residues are part of each CDR3. A D gene is named only where the DNA matches it firmly. For some rows the clone size is stated as once, few or many, or as a class when expanded; others skip it.

J,D,size,V,CDR3,DNA
TRBJ1-2,TRBD1,NA,TRBV9,CASSASTGNYGYTF,TGTGCCAGCAGCGCCTCGACAGGGAACTATGGCTACACCTTC
TRBJ2-3,NA,NA,TRBV7-3,CASSLSWEDTQYF,TGTGCCAGCAGCTTATCCTGGGAAGATACGCAGTATTTT
TRBJ1-3,NA,few,TRBV18,CASSPRTDSGNTIYF,TGTGCCAGCTCACCGCGGACAGACTCTGGAAACACCATATATTTT
TRBJ2-1,TRBD1,NA,TRBV7-2,CASSMRQGAGYNEQFF,TGTGCCAGCAGCATGAGACAGGGGGCCGGGTACAATGAGCAGTTCTTC
TRBJ1-5,NA,NA,TRBV5-1,CASSLQGGDQPQHF,TGCGCCAGCAGCTTGCAAGGGGGAGACCAGCCCCAGCATTTT
TRBJ1-2,TRBD1,NA,TRBV7-3,CASSPKGGQGAYGYTF,TGTGCCAGCAGCCCAAAAGGGGGACAGGGCGCCTATGGCTACACCTTC
TRBJ1-4,NA,NA,TRBV6-5,CASRSGEKLFF,TGTGCCAGCAGGTCCGGGGAAAAACTGTTTTTT
TRBJ1-5,NA,once,TRBV19,CATSPTSNQPQHF,TGTGCCACCAGCCCGACTAGCAATCAGCCCCAGCATTTT
TRBJ1-2,NA,once,TRBV28,CASSPTGVLGYTF,TGTGCCAGCAGCCCCACAGGAGTCTTAGGCTACACCTTC
TRBJ1-6,NA,NA,TRBV9,CASSYLGQDNSPLHF,TGTGCCAGCAGCTACCTGGGCCAAGATAATTCACCCCTCCACTTT
TRBJ1-5,NA,NA,TRBV15,CATSRVGVGQPQHF,TGTGCCACCAGTAGGGTCGGGGTTGGACAGCCCCAGCATTTT
TRBJ2-1,TRBD1,NA,TRBV15,CATSRRTGGSYNEQFF,TGTGCCACCAGCAGGCGGACAGGGGGATCCTACAATGAGCAGTTCTTC
TRBJ2-3,TRBD2,NA,TRBV30,CAWSIGTSEEDTQYF,TGTGCCTGGAGTATCGGGACTAGCGAGGAAGATACGCAGTATTTT
TRBJ1-2,NA,NA,TRBV10-3,CAISEEIGIDGYTF,TGTGCCATCAGTGAGGAGATCGGCATTGATGGCTACACCTTC
TRBJ2-1,NA,NA,TRBV6-2/TRBV6-3,CASSWYNEQFF,TGTGCCAGCAGTTGGTACAATGAGCAGTTCTTC
TRBJ1-2,NA,few,TRBV2,CASSLIQTGPYGYTF,TGTGCCAGCAGTCTAATCCAAACAGGTCCCTATGGCTACACCTTC
TRBJ2-1,TRBD2,NA,TRBV3-1/TRBV3-2,CASSQERLLGGGNEQFF,TGTGCCAGCAGCCAAGAACGGCTTCTCGGGGGGGGCAATGAGCAGTTCTTC
TRBJ2-7,NA,NA,TRBV2,CASGTGYEQYF,TGTGCCAGCGGTACAGGGTACGAGCAGTACTTC
TRBJ1-6,NA,NA,TRBV27,CASSQATSPLHF,TGTGCCAGCAGTCAGGCAACGTCTCCCCTCCACTTT
TRBJ1-3,TRBD1,NA,TRBV19,CASSILLRQGARNTIYF,TGTGCCAGTAGTATTCTCCTTCGACAGGGGGCTAGAAACACCATATATTTT
TRBJ1-1,NA,NA,TRBV6-5,CASRFTGMTEAFF,TGTGCCAGCAGGTTCACAGGGATGACTGAAGCTTTCTTT
TRBJ2-2,TRBD1,NA,TRBV5-1,CASSEKGQGGTGELFF,TGCGCCAGCAGCGAGAAGGGACAGGGGGGAACCGGGGAGCTGTTTTTT
TRBJ1-6,NA,NA,TRBV5-1,CASSFGGASYNSPLHF,TGCGCCAGCAGCTTTGGGGGGGCCTCCTATAATTCACCCCTCCACTTT
TRBJ1-2,NA,NA,TRBV3-1/TRBV3-2,CASSQDNMVGGYTF,TGTGCCAGCAGCCAAGACAACATGGTCGGTGGCTACACCTTC
TRBJ1-1,TRBD1,NA,TRBV5-1,CASSRQGENTEAFF,TGCGCCAGCAGCCGTCAGGGGGAGAACACTGAAGCTTTCTTT
TRBJ2-7,NA,NA,TRBV3-1/TRBV3-2,CASSSTYEQYF,TGTGCCAGCAGCAGCACTTACGAGCAGTACTTC